The source of this TCR beta chain is a study of preoperative IRX-2 immunotherapy in early breast cancer. Repertoires were generated with immunoSEQ multiplex PCR, while TCRdb's copy carries only in-frame clones and drops some. The sample has 300 to 350 clones, about four fifths seen once. This clone came up once. Treatment meaning: preoperative locoregional IRX-2 cytokine immunotherapy. CDR1 is MDHEN and CDR2 is SYDVKM in the germline V gene. The ends were cut back, 6 bases at V and 5 bases at J, with 13 bases in the middle. The CDR3 has 13 residues. The sequence was obtained from a human donor with breast cancer. The sequences come from tumor tissue, collected before IRX-2 immunotherapy. The chain couples TRBV28 to TRBJ1-1, with unresolved D. In DNA, the CDR3 is TGTGCCAGCAGCCCTCCCGAAAGGACTGAAGCTTTCTTT. It translates to CASSPPERTEAFF. Looking up the rest from reference TRBV28 and TRBJ1-1 gives the full variable domain: DVKVTQSSRYLVKRTGEKVFLECVQDMDHENMFWYRQDPGLGLRLIYFSYDVKMKEKGDIPEGYSVSREKKERFSLILESASTNQTSMYLCASSPPERTEAFFGQGTRLTVV.